This TCR beta chain was retrieved from a study of T cell repertoires in cytomegalovirus infection. A single record per CDR3 protein comes from TCRdb applying MiXCR to the reads. The sample consists of 200,000 or so distinct CDR3 sequences, 28% of them appearing once. Germline V gene sequence: CDR1 DFQATT, CDR2 SNEGSKA (reference sequence). The CDR3 loop spans 13 amino acids. The V gene end was trimmed by 3 bases and the J gene end by 7 bases; junction bases not matched to a gene: 6. Material for sequencing was PBMCs. This rearrangement joins TRBV20-1 to TRBJ1-5, with TRBD1 matching over 7 bases. The origin of this receptor is a human donor in good health (CMV status not recorded). Some clones in this sample may be carry-over from other donors' samples. As DNA, the CDR3 is TGCAGTGCTAGTGAGGGGGCAGAGCAGCCCCAGCATTTT. It translates to CSASEGAEQPQHF.